This record looks at one T cell receptor beta chain sequence and its context. As handled by the study authors: Nucleated cell number was recorded as an estimate derived from reference gene primer amplification. TCRdb's table, derived via immunoSEQ multiplex PCR, lists solely in-frame clones and lacks some. V and J calls and clone size are given by that table; D and trimming were obtained from the DNA. The data contain about 240,000 clones, roughly nine tenths of them singletons. V shed 3 bases and J 0 bases; nucleotides not matched to a gene: 7. The CDR3 consists of 16 residues. The germline CDR1 and CDR2 sequences are LGHNA and YSLEER. The entry originates in a study of blood T cell repertoires in COVID-19. Overall study context: Specimens from acute and convalescent COVID-19 originated in the United States, Italy and Spain.

The sequenced sample was peripheral blood. The TCR was taken from a man in his 60s with acute or convalescent COVID-19. The rearrangement links TRBV4-3 to TRBJ2-7; TRBD2 aligns across 8 bases. For the CDR3, the DNA is TGCGCCAGCAGCCATGAAGCGGGAGAGAGCTCCTACGAGCAGTACTTC. This translates into CASSHEAGESSYEQYF.